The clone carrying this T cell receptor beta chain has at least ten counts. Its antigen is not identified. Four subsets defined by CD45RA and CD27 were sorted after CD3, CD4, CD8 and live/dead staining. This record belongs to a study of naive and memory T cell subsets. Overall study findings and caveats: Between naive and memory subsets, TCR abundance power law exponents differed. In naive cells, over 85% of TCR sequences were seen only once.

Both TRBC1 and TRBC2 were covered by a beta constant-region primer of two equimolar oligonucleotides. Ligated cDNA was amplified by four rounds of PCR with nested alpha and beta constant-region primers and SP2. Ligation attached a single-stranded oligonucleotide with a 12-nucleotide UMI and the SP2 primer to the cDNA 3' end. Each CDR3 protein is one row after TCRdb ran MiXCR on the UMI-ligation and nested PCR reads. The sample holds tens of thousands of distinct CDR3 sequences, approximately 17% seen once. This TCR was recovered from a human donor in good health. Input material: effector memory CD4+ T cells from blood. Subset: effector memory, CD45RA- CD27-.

Written as DNA, the CDR3 is TGTGCCAGCAGCTTAGAGGGTTTTAGTCAGCCCCAGCATTTT. It specifies CASSLEGFSQPQHF. The rearrangement uses TRBV11-2 and TRBJ1-5; the D is unclear. This CDR3 spans 14 amino acids. Trimming took 0 bases from V and 6 from J, leaving 9 bases between them. Germline CDR1 is SGHAT and CDR2 is FQNNGV.